This passage covers 13 T cell receptor beta chains from one sample sequenced in a study of cytomegalovirus exposure and HLA in healthy donors. 13 Jbeta primers and 60 Vbeta primers were used for the PCR. Using immunoSEQ multiplex PCR, the repertoire was profiled, and TCRdb retains in-frame clones only, with some absent. The sample records 76,000 or so clones, around 70% being singletons. Sequencing input: PBMCs. These receptors originate from a woman aged 40 to 50 in good health and CMV-seropositive.

This chain links TRBV28 with TRBJ1-2; 7 nucleotides line up with TRBD1. The CDR3 is 16 amino acids. Germline V gives CDR1 MDHEN, CDR2 SYDVKM. Trimming at V came to 3 bases and at J to 1 base, leaving 8 bases not matched to a gene. The CDR3 region is CASSFGDRAFNYGYTF. CDR3 DNA sequence: TGTGCCAGCAGTTTTGGAGACAGGGCCTTTAACTATGGCTACACCTTC.

This clone has only a few counts. The chain employs TRBV29-1 and TRBJ1-4; D may be TRBD1 (5 bases). V shed 6 bases and J shed 8 bases, with 16 bases lying between them. The CDR3 extends over 13 amino acids. From germline, CDR1 is SQVTM and CDR2 ANQGSEA. CDR3 DNA sequence: TGCAGCGTGCGACAGACCCCGAAGGAAAAACTGTTTTTT. Its protein is CSVRQTPKEKLFF. The entire variable domain, with the rest obtained from reference TRBV29-1 and TRBJ1-4, is as follows: SAVISQKPSRDICQRGTSLTIQCQVDSQVTMMFWYRQQPGQSLTLIATANQGSEATYESGFVIDKFPISRPNLTFSTLTVSNMSPEDSSIYLCSVRQTPKEKLFFGSGTQLSVL.

V is TRBV4-1 and J is TRBJ2-5; 11 positions agree with TRBD2. The CDR3 spans 18 residues. V was pared by 1 base and J by 7 bases, with 14 bases of the junction left unmatched. The germline CDR1 and CDR2 sequences are MGHRA and YSYEKL. The CDR3 nucleotides are TGCGCCAGCAGCCAAGTAGTTAGCGGGGGGGCGAGTCAGGGGACCCAGTACTTC. It specifies CASSQVVSGGASQGTQYF.

The V gene is TRBV4-1, the J gene TRBJ1-5; D is uncertain. The ends were cut back, 4 bases at V and 0 bases at J, with 19 bases in the middle. The CDR3 is 18 residues long. Germline CDR1 and CDR2: MGHRA and YSYEKL. CDR3: CASSPSPPKQHSNQPQHF. The CDR3, as DNA: TGCGCCAGCAGCCCCTCGCCGCCCAAACAGCATAGCAATCAGCCCCAGCATTTT.

The chain joins TRBV19 to TRBJ1-1, with D uncertain. Trimming removed 4 bases at V and 10 bases at J, with 19 bases between. The CDR3 is 14 amino acids. CDR1 LNHDA and CDR2 SQIVND come from the germline V gene (reference sequence). CDR3 protein: CASSSAGGLDRAFF. The CDR3 nucleotides read TGTGCCAGTAGTAGCGCGGGTGGGTTGGATCGAGCTTTCTTT.

The rearrangement links TRBV5-1 to TRBJ2-7; 9 bases agree with TRBD1. CDR1 is SGHRS and CDR2 is YFSETQ in the germline V gene. The CDR3 is made up of 15 amino acids. The ends lost 0 bases at V and 6 bases at J; junction bases unmatched: 7. CDR3 sequence: CASSLEGQGIREQYF. In DNA form, the CDR3 reads TGCGCCAGCAGCTTGGAGGGACAGGGAATCCGCGAGCAGTACTTC.

The sample holds a few counts of this clone. V usage is TRBV15 and J usage is TRBJ2-5; 8 bases map to TRBD1. Germline assignment: CDR1 LNHNV and CDR2 YYDKDF (reference sequence). CDR3 length: 15 amino acids. After removal of 0 bases from V and 2 bases from J, the junction contained 2 bases not matched to a gene. In DNA form, the CDR3 reads TGTGCCACCAGCAGAGAGGGACAGGAGCAAGAGACCCAGTACTTC. It yields the protein CATSREGQEQETQYF.

Notes on this clone: The CDR3 carries no conserved terminal phenylalanine or tryptophan, so it likely arises from a read error. The chain recombines TRBV19 with TRBJ2-7; possible D gene TRBD2, 5 bases. Germline V gene data show CDR1 as LNHDA and CDR2 as SQIVND (reference sequence). The CDR3 consists of 17 residues. Trimming pared 4 bases from V and 0 bases from J, leaving 19 bases between. CDR3 amino acids: CASSRTLPADHSYEQYS. The CDR3 bases are TGTGCCAGTAGTAGGACCCTCCCAGCGGACCACTCCTACGAGCAGTACTCC.

This chain connects TRBV5-6 to TRBJ2-1, with D tentatively TRBD1 (5 bases). The CDR3 runs to 16 residues. V was clipped by 0 bases and J by 7 bases, with 17 bases between them. In germline, CDR1 is SGHDT, CDR2 YYEEEE. The CDR3 is CASSLGLQGLWNEQFF. CDR3 bases: TGTGCCAGCAGCTTGGGACTCCAGGGTCTTTGGAATGAGCAGTTCTTC.

This clone has just a few counts. CDR3 sequence reads: CASRRREGNYNEQFF. The CDR3 DNA sequence: TGTGCCAGCAGGAGGCGGGAGGGAAACTACAATGAGCAGTTCTTC. The chain couples TRBV2 to TRBJ2-1; 9 nucleotides align to TRBD2. The CDR3 consists of 15 residues. J gave up 3 bases and V 6 bases, and 6 bases lay outside the gene matches. Germline values: CDR1 SNHLY, CDR2 FYNNEI.

The rearrangement links TRBV6-5 to TRBJ2-7, with 14 bases fitting TRBD2. V lost 6 bases to trimming and J lost 10 bases; unmatched junction nucleotides: 8. The germline CDR1 and CDR2 sequences are MNHEY and SVGAGI. The CDR3 loop spans 14 amino acids. The CDR3 region has the DNA TGTGCCAGCAGATACGGGACTAGCGGGAGTACTCAGTACTTC. Amino acid sequence: CASRYGTSGSTQYF.

The chain carries TRBV18 and TRBJ1-2, with D possibly matching TRBD1 (6 bases). The CDR3 runs to 15 residues. Germline CDR1 reads KGHSH; CDR2 reads LQKENI. Trimming stripped 4 bases from V and 6 bases from J, with 18 bases between. The CDR3, as DNA: TGTGCCAGCTCACTCCGATCCACAGGGACCAATGGCTACACCTTC. Amino acid sequence: CASSLRSTGTNGYTF.

CDR3 amino acids: CASSLAATSGGKYEQYF. The CDR3 nucleotides are TGTGCCAGCAGCTTAGCAGCGACTAGCGGGGGGAAATACGAGCAGTACTTC. J is TRBJ2-7 and V is TRBV7-2; 13 positions agree with TRBD2. The CDR3 consists of 17 residues. Trimming cost V 0 bases and J 4 bases; bases outside gene matches: 6. Germline assignment: CDR1 SGHTA and CDR2 FQGNSA.